This T cell receptor (beta chain) is from a study of molecular identifiers for immune sequencing clone quantification. Whole-study findings and limits: Sharing of a barcode by identical TCR molecules could cause highly expanded clone sizes to be underestimated. For effector cells, clones above 20 RNA copies held over 98% of molecules; for naive cells, under 1%. Jurkat TCR RNA spiked in from one cell (amid 960,000 or so naive cells) was reportedly detectable.

Sorting recovered naive CD8 T cells on a CD8+CD4-CCR7+CD45RA+ profile. TCRdb called the PCR reads again in MiXCR, with one record for every CDR3 protein. The table lists approximately 670,000 distinct CDR3 sequences, approximately 20% of them singletons. At least ten counts were recorded for this clonotype. The antigen is undetermined. Trimming took 0 bases from V and 1 from J, leaving 7 bases between them. This CDR3 has 14 residues. Germline values: CDR1 SGDLS, CDR2 YYNGEE. The rearrangement joins TRBV9 to TRBJ1-1; D uncertain. Sequencing was carried out using naive CD8+ T cells from blood, with Jurkat cell RNA spiked in. The subset is: FACS-sorted CD8+CD4-CCR7+CD45RA+ naive T cells. The source is a human donor in good health. Some libraries in this study had Jurkat cell RNA spiked in. The CDR3: CASSVVTENTEAFF. The CDR3, as DNA: TGTGCCAGCAGCGTAGTCACGGAGAACACTGAAGCTTTCTTT.